This T cell receptor (beta chain) was retrieved from a study of technical replicates of blood from a handful of donors. Germline V gene data show CDR1 as SGHRS and CDR2 as YFSETQ. CDR3 length: 14 residues. V was pared by 4 bases and J by 5 bases, with 15 bases between. This clone was observed a handful of times. Sequencing was performed with immunoSEQ multiplex PCR; in TCRdb, only in-frame clones are kept and a portion is missing. This sample has over 55,000 clones; around 90% occur once, and the top ten carry approximately 5%. The origin of this receptor is a human donor in good health. Some clones in this sample may be carry-over from other donors' samples. Material for sequencing was PBMCs. The chain has TRBV5-1 and TRBJ1-1, with a tentative D call TRBD1 (6 bases). The CDR3 protein is CASSTLQGRTEAFF. In DNA form, the CDR3 reads TGCGCCAGCAGCACCCTACAGGGACGTACTGAAGCTTTCTTT. Supplemented by reference TRBV5-1 and TRBJ1-1, the full variable domain reads KAGVTQTPRYLIKTRGQQVTLSCSPISGHRSVSWYQQTPGQGLQFLFEYFSETQRNKGNFPGRFSGRQFSNSRSEMNVSTLELGDSALYLCASSTLQGRTEAFFGQGTRLTVV.